Below, one T cell receptor beta chain is given with its context. What it binds is unknown. These data are taken from a study of Tregs in tolerant kidney transplant recipients. Measured with immunoSEQ multiplex PCR; TCRdb has only the in-frame clones, and not every one. The sample includes 75,000 to 100,000 clones, 80% to 95% seen only once; the top ten take more than 1.5%. The CDR3 spans 11 residues. Germline values: CDR1 KGHSH, CDR2 LQKENI. The trim removed 6 bases at V and 9 bases at J, leaving 5 bases unmatched. The nonmyeloablative bone marrow transplants came from related graft donors, with transient mixed chimerism. CD4+CD25+CD127- Tregs, CD4+CD25- non-Tregs, CD4 and CD8 cells were sorted. Study-wide findings and caveats: Few patients were studied, so findings need validation in larger groups. Changing PCR primers prevented nucleotide comparison between some patients' samples.

V is TRBV18 and J is TRBJ2-7; 7 bases map to TRBD1. The material sequenced was CD4+ T cells from blood (PBMCs), taken 12 months after the transplant. The source is a human patient who received a combined kidney and bone marrow transplant. Part of the T cell pool may stem from the graft donor. CDR3 bases: TGTGCCAGCTCTCGACAGGGCGCGCAGTACTTC. Translating gives CASSRQGAQYF.